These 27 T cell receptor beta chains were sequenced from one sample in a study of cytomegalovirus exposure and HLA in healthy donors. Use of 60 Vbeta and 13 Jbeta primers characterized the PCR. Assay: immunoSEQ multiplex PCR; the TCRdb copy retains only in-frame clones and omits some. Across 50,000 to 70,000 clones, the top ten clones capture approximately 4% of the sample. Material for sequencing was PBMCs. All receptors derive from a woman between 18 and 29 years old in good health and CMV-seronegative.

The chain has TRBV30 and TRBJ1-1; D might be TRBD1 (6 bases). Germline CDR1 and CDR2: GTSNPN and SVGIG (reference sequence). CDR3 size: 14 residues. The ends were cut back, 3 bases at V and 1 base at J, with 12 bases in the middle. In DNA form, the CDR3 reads TGTGCCTGGAGCCGGGGGGGGCCGAACACTGAAGCTTTCTTT. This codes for CAWSRGGPNTEAFF.

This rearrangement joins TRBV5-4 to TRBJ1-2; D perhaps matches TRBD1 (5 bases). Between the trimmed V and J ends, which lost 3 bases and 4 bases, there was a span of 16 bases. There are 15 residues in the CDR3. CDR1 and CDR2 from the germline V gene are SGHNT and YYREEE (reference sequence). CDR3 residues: CASSWRDRGPYGYTF. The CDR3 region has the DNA TGTGCCAGCAGCTGGAGGGACCGAGGGCCCTATGGCTACACCTTC.

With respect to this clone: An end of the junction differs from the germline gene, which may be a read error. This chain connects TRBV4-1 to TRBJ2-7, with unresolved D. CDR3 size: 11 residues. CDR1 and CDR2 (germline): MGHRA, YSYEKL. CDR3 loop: CASSQGTRLPF. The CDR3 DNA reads TGCGCCAGCAGCCAAGGCACCAGACTCCCGTTC.

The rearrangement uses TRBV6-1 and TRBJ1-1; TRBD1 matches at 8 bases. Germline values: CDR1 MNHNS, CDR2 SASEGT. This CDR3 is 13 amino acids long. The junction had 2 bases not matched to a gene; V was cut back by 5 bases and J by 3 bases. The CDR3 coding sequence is TGTGCCAGCAGTTCGGACAGGGACACTGAAGCTTTCTTT. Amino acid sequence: CASSSDRDTEAFF.

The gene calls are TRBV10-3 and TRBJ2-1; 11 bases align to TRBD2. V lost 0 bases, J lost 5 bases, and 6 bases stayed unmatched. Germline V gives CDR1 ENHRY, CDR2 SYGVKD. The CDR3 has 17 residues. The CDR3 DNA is TGTGCCATCAGTGAGTCGGTAGCGGGGGGGCCGGACAATGAGCAGTTCTTC. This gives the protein CAISESVAGGPDNEQFF.

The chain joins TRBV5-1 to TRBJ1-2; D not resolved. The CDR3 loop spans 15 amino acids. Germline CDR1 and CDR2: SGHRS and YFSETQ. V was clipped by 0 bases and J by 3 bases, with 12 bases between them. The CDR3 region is CASSLGQLVDYGYTF. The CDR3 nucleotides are TGCGCCAGCAGCTTGGGACAACTTGTGGACTATGGCTACACCTTC.

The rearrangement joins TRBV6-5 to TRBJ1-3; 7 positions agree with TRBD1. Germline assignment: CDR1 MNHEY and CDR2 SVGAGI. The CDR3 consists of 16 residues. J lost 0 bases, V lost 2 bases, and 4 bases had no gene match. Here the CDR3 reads CASSYEWDSSGNTIYF. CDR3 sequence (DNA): TGTGCCAGCAGTTACGAATGGGACAGCTCTGGAAACACCATATATTTT.

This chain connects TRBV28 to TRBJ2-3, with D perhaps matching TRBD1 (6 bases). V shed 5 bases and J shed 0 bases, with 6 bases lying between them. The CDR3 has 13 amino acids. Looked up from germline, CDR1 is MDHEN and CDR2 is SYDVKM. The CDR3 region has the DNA TGTGCCAGCAGTCAGGGGAGCACAGATACGCAGTATTTT. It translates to CASSQGSTDTQYF.

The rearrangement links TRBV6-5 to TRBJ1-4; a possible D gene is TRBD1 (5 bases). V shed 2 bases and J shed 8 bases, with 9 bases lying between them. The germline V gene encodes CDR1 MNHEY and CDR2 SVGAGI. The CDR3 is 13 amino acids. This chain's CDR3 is CASSYARGEKLFF. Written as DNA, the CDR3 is TGTGCCAGCAGTTACGCCCGGGGGGAAAAACTGTTTTTT.

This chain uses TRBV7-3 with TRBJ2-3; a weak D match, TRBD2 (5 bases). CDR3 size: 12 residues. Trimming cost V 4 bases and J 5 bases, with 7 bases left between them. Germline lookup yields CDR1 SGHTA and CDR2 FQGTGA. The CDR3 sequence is CASSSAGDTQYF. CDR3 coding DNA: TGTGCCAGCAGCTCCGCGGGAGATACGCAGTATTTT.

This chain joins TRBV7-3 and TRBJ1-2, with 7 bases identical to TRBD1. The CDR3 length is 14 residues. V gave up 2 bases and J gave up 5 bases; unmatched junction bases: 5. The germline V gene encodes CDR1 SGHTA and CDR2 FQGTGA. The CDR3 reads CASSLGDRVYGYTF. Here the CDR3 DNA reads TGTGCCAGCAGCTTAGGAGACAGGGTATATGGCTACACCTTC.

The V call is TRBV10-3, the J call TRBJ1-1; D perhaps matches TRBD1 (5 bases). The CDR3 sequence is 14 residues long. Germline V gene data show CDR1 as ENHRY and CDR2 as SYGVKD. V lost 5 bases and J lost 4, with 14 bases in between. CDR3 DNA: TGTGCCATCAGTTCCAGGGAAGGAAGCACTGAAGCTTTCTTT. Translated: CAISSREGSTEAFF.

The DNA for the CDR3 is TGTGCCAGCAGCACTCGGGAGACCCAGTACTTC. Translation: CASSTRETQYF. The genes are TRBV2 and TRBJ2-5, with D unclear. This CDR3 comprises 11 residues. V shed 6 bases and J shed 5 bases, with 7 bases lying between them. CDR1 is SNHLY and CDR2 is FYNNEI in the germline V gene. Drawing the rest from reference TRBV2 and TRBJ2-5, the complete variable domain is EPEVTQTPSHQVTQMGQEVILRCVPISNHLYFYWYRQILGQKVEFLVSFYNNEISEKSEIFDDQFSVERPDGSNFTLKIRSTKLEDSAMYFCASSTRETQYFGPGTRLLVL.

CDR3 region: CASSEVGLGPQHF. Written as DNA, the CDR3 is TGTGCCAGCAGTGAAGTCGGACTGGGGCCCCAGCATTTT. The genes are TRBV6-1 and TRBJ1-5, with D uncertain. Trimming pared 1 base from V and 9 bases from J, leaving 10 bases between. CDR1 is MNHNS and CDR2 is SASEGT in the germline V gene. CDR3 length: 13 residues.

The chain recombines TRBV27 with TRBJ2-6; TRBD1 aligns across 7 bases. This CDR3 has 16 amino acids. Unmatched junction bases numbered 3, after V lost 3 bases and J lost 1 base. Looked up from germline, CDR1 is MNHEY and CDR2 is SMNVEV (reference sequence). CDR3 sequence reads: CASSFTGDSGANVLTF. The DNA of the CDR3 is TGTGCCAGCAGTTTTACAGGGGATTCTGGGGCCAACGTCCTGACTTTC. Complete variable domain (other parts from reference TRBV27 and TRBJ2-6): EAQVTQNPRYLITVTGKKLTVTCSQNMNHEYMSWYRQDPGLGLRQIYYSMNVEVTDKGDVPEGYKVSRKEKRNFPLILESPSPNQTSLYFCASSFTGDSGANVLTFGAGSRLTVL.

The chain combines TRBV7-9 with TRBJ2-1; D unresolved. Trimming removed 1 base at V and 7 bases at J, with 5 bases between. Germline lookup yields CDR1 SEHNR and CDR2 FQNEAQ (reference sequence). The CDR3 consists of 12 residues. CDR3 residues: CASSLDWNEQFF. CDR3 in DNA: TGTGCCAGCAGCTTAGACTGGAATGAGCAGTTCTTC. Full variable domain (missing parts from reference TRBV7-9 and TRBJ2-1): DTGVSQNPRHKITKRGQNVTFRCDPISEHNRLYWYRQTLGQGPEFLTYFQNEAQLEKSRLLSDRFSAERPKGSFSTLEIQRTEQGDSAMYLCASSLDWNEQFFGPGTRLTVL.

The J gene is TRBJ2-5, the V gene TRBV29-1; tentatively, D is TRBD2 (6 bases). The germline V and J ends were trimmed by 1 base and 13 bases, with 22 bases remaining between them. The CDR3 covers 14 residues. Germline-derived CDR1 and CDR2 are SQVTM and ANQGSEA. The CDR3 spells CSVEGPGGSGQGYF. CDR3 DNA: TGCAGCGTTGAAGGGCCTGGGGGGAGCGGGCAAGGGTACTTC.

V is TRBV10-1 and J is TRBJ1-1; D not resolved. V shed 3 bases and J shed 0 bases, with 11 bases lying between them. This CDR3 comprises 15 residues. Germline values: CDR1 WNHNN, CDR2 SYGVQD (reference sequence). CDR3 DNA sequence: TGCGCCAGCAGTGACGGGTCCCGCATGAACACTGAAGCTTTCTTT. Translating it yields CASSDGSRMNTEAFF.

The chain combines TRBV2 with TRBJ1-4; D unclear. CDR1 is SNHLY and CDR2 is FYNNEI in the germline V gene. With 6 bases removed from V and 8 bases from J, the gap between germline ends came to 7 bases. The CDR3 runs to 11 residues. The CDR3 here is CASRLDEKLFF. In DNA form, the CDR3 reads TGTGCCAGCAGGCTAGACGAAAAACTGTTTTTT. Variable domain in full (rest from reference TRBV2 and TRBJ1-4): EPEVTQTPSHQVTQMGQEVILRCVPISNHLYFYWYRQILGQKVEFLVSFYNNEISEKSEIFDDQFSVERPDGSNFTLKIRSTKLEDSAMYFCASRLDEKLFFGSGTQLSVL.

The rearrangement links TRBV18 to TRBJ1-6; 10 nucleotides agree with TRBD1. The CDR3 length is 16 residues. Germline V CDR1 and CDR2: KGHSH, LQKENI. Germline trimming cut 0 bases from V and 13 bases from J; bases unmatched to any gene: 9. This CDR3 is CASSPPGTGAGRPLHF. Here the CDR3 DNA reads TGTGCCAGCTCACCACCGGGGACAGGGGCCGGGCGCCCCCTCCACTTT.

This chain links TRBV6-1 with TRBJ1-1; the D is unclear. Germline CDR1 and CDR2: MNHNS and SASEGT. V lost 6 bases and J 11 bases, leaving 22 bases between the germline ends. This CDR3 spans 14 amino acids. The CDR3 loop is CASSLGRGLGAAFF. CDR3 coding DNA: TGTGCCAGCAGCCTCGGTCGGGGATTGGGAGCGGCTTTCTTT.

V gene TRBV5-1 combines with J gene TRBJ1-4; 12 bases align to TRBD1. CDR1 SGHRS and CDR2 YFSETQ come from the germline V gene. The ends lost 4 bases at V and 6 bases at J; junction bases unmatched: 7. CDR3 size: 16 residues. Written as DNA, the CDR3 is TGCGCCAGCAGCGCTGGGACAGGGGGCCTGGATGAAAAACTGTTTTTT. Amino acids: CASSAGTGGLDEKLFF.

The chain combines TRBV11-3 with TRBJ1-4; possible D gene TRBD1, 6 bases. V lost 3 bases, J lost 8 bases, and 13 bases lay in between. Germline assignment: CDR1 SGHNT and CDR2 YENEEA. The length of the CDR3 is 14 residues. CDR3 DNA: TGTGCCAGCAGCTTTGAGGGACACCGGGAAAAACTGTTTTTT. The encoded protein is CASSFEGHREKLFF.

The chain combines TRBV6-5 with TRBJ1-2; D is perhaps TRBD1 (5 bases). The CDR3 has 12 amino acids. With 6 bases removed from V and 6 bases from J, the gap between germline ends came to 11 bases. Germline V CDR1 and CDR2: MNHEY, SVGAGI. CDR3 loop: CASSHTGNGYTF. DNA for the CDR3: TGTGCCAGCAGCCATACAGGCAATGGCTACACCTTC.

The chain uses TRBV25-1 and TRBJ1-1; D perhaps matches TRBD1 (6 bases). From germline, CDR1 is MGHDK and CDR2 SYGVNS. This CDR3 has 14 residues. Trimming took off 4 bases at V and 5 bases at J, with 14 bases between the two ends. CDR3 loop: CASSVTGQGTEAFF. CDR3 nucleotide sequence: TGTGCCAGCAGTGTAACGGGGCAGGGGACTGAAGCTTTCTTT.

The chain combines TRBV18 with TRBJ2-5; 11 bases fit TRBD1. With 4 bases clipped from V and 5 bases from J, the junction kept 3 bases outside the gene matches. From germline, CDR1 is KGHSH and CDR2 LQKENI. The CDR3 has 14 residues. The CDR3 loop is CASSRTGGYETQYF. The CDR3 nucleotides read TGTGCCAGCTCACGGACAGGGGGCTATGAGACCCAGTACTTC.

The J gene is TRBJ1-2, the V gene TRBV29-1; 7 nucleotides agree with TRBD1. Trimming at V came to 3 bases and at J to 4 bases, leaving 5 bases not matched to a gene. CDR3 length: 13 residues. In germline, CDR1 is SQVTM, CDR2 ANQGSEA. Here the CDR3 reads CSVEGQLPYGYTF. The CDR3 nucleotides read TGCAGCGTTGAGGGACAGTTGCCCTATGGCTACACCTTC. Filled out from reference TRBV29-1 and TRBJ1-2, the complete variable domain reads SAVISQKPSRDICQRGTSLTIQCQVDSQVTMMFWYRQQPGQSLTLIATANQGSEATYESGFVIDKFPISRPNLTFSTLTVSNMSPEDSSIYLCSVEGQLPYGYTFGSGTRLTVV.